This TCR beta chain was profiled in a study of blood T cell repertoires in COVID-19. Per the authors' pipeline: Amplifying reference gene primers gave estimates of nucleated cell counts. Method: immunoSEQ multiplex PCR; TCRdb's copy keeps in-frame clones and lacks some. V, J and clone size derive from that table, while D and trimming were established from the DNA sequence. The table includes more than 110,000 clones, around 82% detected once. J gave up 5 bases and V 6 bases, and 16 bases lay outside the gene matches. This CDR3 is 19 amino acids long. Germline CDR1 SGHVS, CDR2 FNYEAQ. The sequencing sample was made of peripheral blood. The TCR sequence derives from a human donor in a cohort sampled during active COVID-19. This rearrangement joins TRBV7-6 to TRBJ2-5; 15 bases map to TRBD2. CDR3 amino acids: CASSFGLAGGPGNLETQYF. CDR3 nucleotides: TGTGCCAGCAGTTTTGGACTAGCGGGAGGGCCTGGAAATCTTGAGACCCAGTACTTC. The variable domain in full, with the rest retrieved from reference TRBV7-6 and TRBJ2-5, is GAGVSQSPRYKVTKRGQDVALRCDPISGHVSLYWYRQALGQGPEFLTYFNYEAQQDKSGLPNDRFSAERPEGSISTLTIQRTEQRDSAMYRCASSFGLAGGPGNLETQYFGPGTRLLVL.